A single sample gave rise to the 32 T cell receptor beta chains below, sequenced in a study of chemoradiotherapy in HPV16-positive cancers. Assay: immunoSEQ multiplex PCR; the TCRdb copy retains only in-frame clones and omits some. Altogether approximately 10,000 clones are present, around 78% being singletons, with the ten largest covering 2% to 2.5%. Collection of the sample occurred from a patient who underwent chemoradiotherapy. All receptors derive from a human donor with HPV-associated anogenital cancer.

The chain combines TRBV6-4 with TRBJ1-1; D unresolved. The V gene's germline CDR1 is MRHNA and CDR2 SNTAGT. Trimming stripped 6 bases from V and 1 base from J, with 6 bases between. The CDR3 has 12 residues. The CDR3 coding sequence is TGTGCCAGCAGGTACGGGAACACTGAAGCTTTCTTT. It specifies CASRYGNTEAFF.

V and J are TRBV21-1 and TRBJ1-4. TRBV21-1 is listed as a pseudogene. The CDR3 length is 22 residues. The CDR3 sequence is CASSKAKPRGDKEGPTNEKLFF. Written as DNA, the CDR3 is TGTGCCAGCAGCAAAGCCAAACCTCGAGGGGACAAGGAGGGGCCAACTAATGAAAAACTGTTTTTT.

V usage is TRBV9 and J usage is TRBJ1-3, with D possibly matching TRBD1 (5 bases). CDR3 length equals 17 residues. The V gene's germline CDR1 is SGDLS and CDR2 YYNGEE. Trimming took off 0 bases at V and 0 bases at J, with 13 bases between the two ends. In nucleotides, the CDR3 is TGTGCCAGCAGCGTAGGGGTTGGGGGTCTCTCTGGAAACACCATATATTTT. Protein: CASSVGVGGLSGNTIYF.

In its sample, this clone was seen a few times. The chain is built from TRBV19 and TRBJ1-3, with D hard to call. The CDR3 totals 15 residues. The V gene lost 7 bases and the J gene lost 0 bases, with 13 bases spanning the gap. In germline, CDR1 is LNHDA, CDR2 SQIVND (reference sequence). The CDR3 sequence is CASTREYLSGNTIYF. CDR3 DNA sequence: TGTGCCAGTACCCGGGAATACCTCTCTGGAAACACCATATATTTT.

Written as DNA, the CDR3 is TGCAGCGTGCTGCCGGGACAGGGGATACACTACACCTTC. This encodes CSVLPGQGIHYTF. The V call is TRBV29-1, the J call TRBJ1-2, with 10 bases aligning to TRBD1. Germline-derived CDR1 and CDR2 are SQVTM and ANQGSEA. The CDR3 is 13 amino acids. Trimming cost V 6 bases and J 10 bases; bases outside gene matches: 11.

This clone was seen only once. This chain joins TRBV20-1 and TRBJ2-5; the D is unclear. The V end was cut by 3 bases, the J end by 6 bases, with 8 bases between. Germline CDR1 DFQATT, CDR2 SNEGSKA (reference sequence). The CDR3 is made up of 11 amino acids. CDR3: CSARSSKTQYF. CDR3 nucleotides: TGCAGTGCTAGGTCATCGAAGACCCAGTACTTC.

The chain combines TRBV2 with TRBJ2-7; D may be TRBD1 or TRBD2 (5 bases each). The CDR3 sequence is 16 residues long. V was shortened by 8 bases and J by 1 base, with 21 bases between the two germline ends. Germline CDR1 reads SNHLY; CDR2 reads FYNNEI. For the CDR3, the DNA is TGTGCCAGCGGGGGAGACAGCTCCCTGAGTTCCTACGAGCAGTACTTC. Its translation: CASGGDSSLSSYEQYF.

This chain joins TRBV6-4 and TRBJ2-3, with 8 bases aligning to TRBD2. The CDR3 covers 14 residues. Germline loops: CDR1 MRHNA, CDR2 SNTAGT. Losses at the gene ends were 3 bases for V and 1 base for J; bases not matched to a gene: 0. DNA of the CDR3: TGTGCCAGCAGTGAGCGGGGGGGCACAGATACGCAGTATTTT. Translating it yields CASSERGGTDTQYF.

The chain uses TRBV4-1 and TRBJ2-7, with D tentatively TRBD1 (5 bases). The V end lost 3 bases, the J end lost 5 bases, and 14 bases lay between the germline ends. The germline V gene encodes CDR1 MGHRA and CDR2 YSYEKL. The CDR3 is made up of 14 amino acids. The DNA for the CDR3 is TGCGCCAGCAGCCAGACAGATTCCCCTCACGAGCAGTACTTC. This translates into CASSQTDSPHEQYF.

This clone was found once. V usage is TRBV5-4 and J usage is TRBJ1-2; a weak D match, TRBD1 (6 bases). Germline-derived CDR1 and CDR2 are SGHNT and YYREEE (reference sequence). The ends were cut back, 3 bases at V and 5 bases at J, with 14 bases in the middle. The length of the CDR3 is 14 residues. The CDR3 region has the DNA TGTGCCAGCAGCTCAGACAGGCTTGTTTATGGCTACACCTTC. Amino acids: CASSSDRLVYGYTF.

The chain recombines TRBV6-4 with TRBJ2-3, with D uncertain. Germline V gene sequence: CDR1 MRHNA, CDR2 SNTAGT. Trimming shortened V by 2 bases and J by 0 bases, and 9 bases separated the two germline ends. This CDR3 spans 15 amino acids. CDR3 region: CASSDTLGSTDTQYF. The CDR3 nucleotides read TGTGCCAGCAGTGACACACTGGGGAGCACAGATACGCAGTATTTT.

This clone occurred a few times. This CDR3 is CASSENTGGAEAFF. The CDR3 DNA follows: TGCGCCAGCAGCGAAAACACAGGAGGCGCTGAAGCTTTCTTT. The J gene is TRBJ1-1, the V gene TRBV5-1, with a weak D call TRBD1 (5 bases). The germline V gene has CDR1 SGHRS and CDR2 YFSETQ. CDR3 length equals 14 residues. The V end was cut by 4 bases, the J end by 6 bases, with 16 bases between.

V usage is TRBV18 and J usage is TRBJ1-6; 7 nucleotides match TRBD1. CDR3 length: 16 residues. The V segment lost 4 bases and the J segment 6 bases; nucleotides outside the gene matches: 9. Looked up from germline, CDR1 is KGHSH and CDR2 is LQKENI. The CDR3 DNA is TGTGCCAGCTCACTAACAGGGGACGCGTTTAATTCACCCCTCCACTTT. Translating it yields CASSLTGDAFNSPLHF.

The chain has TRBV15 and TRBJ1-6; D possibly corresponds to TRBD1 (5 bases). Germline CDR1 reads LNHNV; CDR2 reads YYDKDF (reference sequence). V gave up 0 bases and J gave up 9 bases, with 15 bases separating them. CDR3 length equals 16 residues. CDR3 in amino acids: CATSRDLRGVGSPLHF. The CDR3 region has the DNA TGTGCCACCAGCAGAGATCTTAGGGGTGTTGGTTCACCCCTCCACTTT.

For the CDR3, the DNA is TGTGCCAGCAGCTTATTGGGGAACTCTGGGGCCAACGTCCTGACTTTC. Its protein product is CASSLLGNSGANVLTF. The gene calls are TRBV11-2 and TRBJ2-6; no reliable D call. Trimming pared 2 bases from V and 0 bases from J, leaving 8 bases between. Germline V gene data show CDR1 as SGHAT and CDR2 as FQNNGV. This CDR3 is 16 amino acids long.

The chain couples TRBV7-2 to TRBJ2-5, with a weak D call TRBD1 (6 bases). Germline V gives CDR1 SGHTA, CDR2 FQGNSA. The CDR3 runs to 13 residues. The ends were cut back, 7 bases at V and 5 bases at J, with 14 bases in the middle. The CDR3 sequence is CASKAGVRETQYF. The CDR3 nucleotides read TGTGCCAGCAAGGCAGGGGTGAGGGAGACCCAGTACTTC.

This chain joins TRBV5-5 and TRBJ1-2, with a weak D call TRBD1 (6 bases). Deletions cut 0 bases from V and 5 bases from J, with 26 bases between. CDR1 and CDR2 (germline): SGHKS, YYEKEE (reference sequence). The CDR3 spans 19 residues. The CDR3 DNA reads TGTGCCAGCAGCTTGGTATGGGATCCGGGGGCGCGGGTTAGATATGGCTACACCTTC. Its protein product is CASSLVWDPGARVRYGYTF.

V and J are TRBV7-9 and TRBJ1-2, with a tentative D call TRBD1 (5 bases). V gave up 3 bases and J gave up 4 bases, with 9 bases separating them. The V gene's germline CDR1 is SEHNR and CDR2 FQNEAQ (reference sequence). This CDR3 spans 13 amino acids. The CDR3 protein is CASSFTGPYGYTF. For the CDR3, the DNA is TGTGCCAGCAGCTTTACAGGTCCCTATGGCTACACCTTC.

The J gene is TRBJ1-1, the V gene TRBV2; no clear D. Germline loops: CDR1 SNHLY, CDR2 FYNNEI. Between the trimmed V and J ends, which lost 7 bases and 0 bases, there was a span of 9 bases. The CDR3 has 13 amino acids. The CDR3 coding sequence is TGTGCCAGCACCCCAGAAATGAACACTGAAGCTTTCTTT. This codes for CASTPEMNTEAFF.

The CDR3 region is CASSLEPSTGHYEQYF. CDR3 in DNA: TGTGCCAGCAGCTTGGAACCATCGACAGGCCATTACGAGCAGTACTTC. The chain links TRBV5-5 to TRBJ2-7, with D tentatively TRBD1 (6 bases). CDR3 length: 16 residues. Per the germline V gene, CDR1 is SGHKS and CDR2 is YYEKEE (reference sequence). Trimming removed 0 bases at V and 4 bases at J, with 17 bases between. Full variable domain (rest looked up from reference TRBV5-5 and TRBJ2-7): DAGVTQSPTHLIKTRGQQVTLRCSPISGHKSVSWYQQVLGQGPQFIFQYYEKEERGRGNFPDRFSARQFPNYSSELNVNALLLGDSALYLCASSLEPSTGHYEQYFGPGTRLTVT.

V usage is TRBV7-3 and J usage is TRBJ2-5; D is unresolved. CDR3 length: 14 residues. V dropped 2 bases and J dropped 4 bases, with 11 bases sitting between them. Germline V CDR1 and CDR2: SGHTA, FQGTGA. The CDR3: CASSLGGTRETQYF. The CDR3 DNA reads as TGTGCCAGCAGCTTAGGTGGCACAAGAGAGACCCAGTACTTC.

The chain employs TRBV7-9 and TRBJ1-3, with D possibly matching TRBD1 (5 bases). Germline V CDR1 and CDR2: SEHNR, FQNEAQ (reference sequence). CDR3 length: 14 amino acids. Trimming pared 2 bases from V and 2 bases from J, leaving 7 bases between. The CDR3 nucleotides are TGTGCCAGCAGCTTACAGGGACCTGGAAACACCATATATTTT. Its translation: CASSLQGPGNTIYF.

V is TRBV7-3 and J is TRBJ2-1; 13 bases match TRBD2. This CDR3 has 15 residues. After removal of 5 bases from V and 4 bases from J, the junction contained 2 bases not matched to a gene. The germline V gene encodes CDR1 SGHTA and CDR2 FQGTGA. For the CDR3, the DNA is TGTGCCAGCAGCCCACTAGCGGGGGGGTACAATGAGCAGTTCTTC. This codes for CASSPLAGGYNEQFF.

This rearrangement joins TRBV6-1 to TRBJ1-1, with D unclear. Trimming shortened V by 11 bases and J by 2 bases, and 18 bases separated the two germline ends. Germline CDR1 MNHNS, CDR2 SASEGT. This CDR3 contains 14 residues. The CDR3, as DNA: TGTGCCTCTCCCGAGGCAGGATCCAACACTGAAGCTTTCTTT. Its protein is CASPEAGSNTEAFF.

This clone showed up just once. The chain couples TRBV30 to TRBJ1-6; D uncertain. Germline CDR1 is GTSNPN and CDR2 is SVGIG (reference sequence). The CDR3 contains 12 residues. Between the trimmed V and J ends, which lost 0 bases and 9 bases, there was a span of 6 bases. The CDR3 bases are TGTGCCTGGAGTGTACTACGTTCACCCCTCCACTTT. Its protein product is CAWSVLRSPLHF.

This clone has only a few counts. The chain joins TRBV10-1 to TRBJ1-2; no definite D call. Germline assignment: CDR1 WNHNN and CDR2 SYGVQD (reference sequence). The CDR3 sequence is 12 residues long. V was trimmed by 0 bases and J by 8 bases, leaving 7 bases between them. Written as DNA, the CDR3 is TGCGCCAGCAGTGAGTCAGTTTACGGCTACACCTTC. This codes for CASSESVYGYTF.

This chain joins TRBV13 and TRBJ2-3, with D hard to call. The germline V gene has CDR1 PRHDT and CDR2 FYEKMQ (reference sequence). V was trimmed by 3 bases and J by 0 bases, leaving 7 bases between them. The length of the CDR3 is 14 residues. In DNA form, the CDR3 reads TGTGCCAGCAGCTTGGTGAGAAGCACAGATACGCAGTATTTT. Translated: CASSLVRSTDTQYF.

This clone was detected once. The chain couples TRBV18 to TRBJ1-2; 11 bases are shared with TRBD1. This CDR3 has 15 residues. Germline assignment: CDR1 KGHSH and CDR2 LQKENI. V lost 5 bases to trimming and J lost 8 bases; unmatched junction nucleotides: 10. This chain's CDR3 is CASSTLDRGPGGYTF. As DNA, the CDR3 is TGTGCCAGCTCAACCCTGGACAGGGGGCCTGGAGGCTACACCTTC. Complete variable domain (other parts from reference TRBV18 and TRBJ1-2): NAGVMQNPRHLVRRRGQEARLRCSPMKGHSHVYWYRQLPEEGLKFMVYLQKENIIDESGMPKERFSAEFPKEGPSILRIQQVVRGDSAAYFCASSTLDRGPGGYTFGSGTRLTVV.

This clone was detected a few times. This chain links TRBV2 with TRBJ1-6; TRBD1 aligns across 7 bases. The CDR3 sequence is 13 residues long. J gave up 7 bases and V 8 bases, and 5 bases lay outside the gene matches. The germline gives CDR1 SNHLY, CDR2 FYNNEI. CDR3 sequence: CASVGQENSPLHF. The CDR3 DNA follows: TGTGCCAGCGTCGGACAGGAGAATTCACCCCTCCACTTT.

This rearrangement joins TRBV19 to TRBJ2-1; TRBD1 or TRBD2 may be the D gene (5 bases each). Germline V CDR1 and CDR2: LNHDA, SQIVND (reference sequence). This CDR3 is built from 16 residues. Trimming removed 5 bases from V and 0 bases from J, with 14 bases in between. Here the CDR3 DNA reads TGTGCCAGTAGTCGCCGGGGCCAGGGCTCCTACAATGAGCAGTTCTTC. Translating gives CASSRRGQGSYNEQFF.

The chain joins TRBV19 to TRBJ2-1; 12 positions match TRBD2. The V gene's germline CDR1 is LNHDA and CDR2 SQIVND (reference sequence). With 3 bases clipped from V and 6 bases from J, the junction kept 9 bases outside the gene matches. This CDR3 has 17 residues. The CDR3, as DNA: TGTGCCAGTAGTATCGGGACTAGCGGGCGGTACCTCAATGAGCAGTTCTTC. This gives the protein CASSIGTSGRYLNEQFF.

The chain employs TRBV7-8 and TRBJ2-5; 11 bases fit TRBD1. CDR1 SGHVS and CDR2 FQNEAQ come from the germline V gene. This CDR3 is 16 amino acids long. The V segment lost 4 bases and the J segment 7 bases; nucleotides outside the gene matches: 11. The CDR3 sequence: CASSSRTGGAFVTQYF. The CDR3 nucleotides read TGTGCCAGCAGCTCCAGGACAGGGGGCGCCTTTGTGACCCAGTACTTC.